This passage covers 14 T cell receptor beta chains from one sample sequenced in a study of blood T cell repertoires in COVID-19. Some clones are missing from TCRdb's copy, which holds only in-frame ones; the method was immunoSEQ multiplex PCR. The profile covers fewer than 85,000 clones, with 90% appearing a single time and under 1.1% taken by the ten largest. The sequencing input was peripheral blood. The receptor source for this set is a woman in her forties or fifties in a cohort sampled during active COVID-19.

The V gene is TRBV30, the J gene TRBJ2-3; 8 bases are shared with TRBD2. Germline lookup yields CDR1 GTSNPN and CDR2 SVGIG (reference sequence). The CDR3 covers 16 residues. V lost 0 bases and J lost 1; bases outside the gene matches: 6. The chain's CDR3 is CAWSVRSSGRTDTQYF. For the CDR3, the DNA is TGTGCCTGGAGTGTACGGTCTAGCGGGCGCACAGATACGCAGTATTTT.

V is TRBV3-1 (or the pseudogene TRBV3-2) and J is TRBJ2-3; TRBD2 aligns across 10 bases. V trimming: 0 bases; J trimming: 4 bases; junction bases outside the gene matches: 13. Germline V gene data show CDR1 as LGHDT and CDR2 as YNNKEL (reference sequence). The CDR3 is made up of 19 amino acids. This chain's CDR3 is CASSQDSPLLAGTADTQYF. DNA for the CDR3: TGTGCCAGCAGCCAAGATTCCCCTTTACTAGCGGGAACGGCAGATACGCAGTATTTT.

This clone showed up just once. This chain connects TRBV27 to TRBJ2-7, with 13 bases lining up with TRBD2. Germline lookup yields CDR1 MNHEY and CDR2 SMNVEV (reference sequence). The CDR3 consists of 17 residues. V shed 5 bases, J shed 3 bases, and the junction held 10 bases outside the gene matches. The CDR3 DNA follows: TGTGCCAGCAGTGGCCTGGGACTAGCGGGAAATAACTACGAGCAGTACTTC. Protein: CASSGLGLAGNNYEQYF.

This clone was found a few times. The rearrangement uses TRBV14 and TRBJ2-1, with D possibly TRBD2 on 5 matching bases. The germline gives CDR1 SGHDN, CDR2 FVKESK. The CDR3 extends over 15 amino acids. The ends were cut back, 4 bases at V and 10 bases at J, with 20 bases in the middle. CDR3 nucleotides: TGTGCCAGCAGCCCACGCGACCTAAGACTACCCGAGCAGTTCTTC. It yields the protein CASSPRDLRLPEQFF.

The V call is TRBV7-8, the J call TRBJ2-1; 9 bases fit TRBD2. CDR3 length: 17 residues. Germline loops: CDR1 SGHVS, CDR2 FQNEAQ. V lost 1 base, J lost 3 bases, and 7 bases stayed unmatched. CDR3 sequence reads: CASSLGGAGGGYNEQFF. The CDR3, as DNA: TGTGCCAGCAGCTTAGGGGGTGCGGGAGGGGGCTACAATGAGCAGTTCTTC. Looking up the rest from reference TRBV7-8 and TRBJ2-1 gives the full variable domain: GAGVSQSPRYKVAKRGQDVALRCDPISGHVSLFWYQQALGQGPEFLTYFQNEAQLDKSGLPSDRFFAERPEGSVSTLKIQRTQQEDSAVYLCASSLGGAGGGYNEQFFGPGTRLTVL.

This chain links TRBV5-1 with TRBJ2-7; 7 bases match TRBD1. The germline V gene encodes CDR1 SGHRS and CDR2 YFSETQ. V shed 0 bases, J shed 3 bases, and the junction held 3 bases outside the gene matches. The CDR3 length is 14 residues. CDR3 nucleotides: TGCGCCAGCAGCTTGGAGGGACAGATCTACGAGCAGTACTTC. Protein sequence: CASSLEGQIYEQYF.

The chain recombines TRBV18 with TRBJ1-5, with TRBD1 matching over 7 bases. The V gene's germline CDR1 is KGHSH and CDR2 LQKENI. The CDR3 contains 15 residues. V gave up 10 bases and J gave up 3 bases; unmatched junction bases: 12. The DNA of the CDR3 is TGTGCCACAGCCCCTGCAACAGGGGCCAATCAGCCCCAGCATTTT. Its protein product is CATAPATGANQPQHF. Drawing the rest from reference TRBV18 and TRBJ1-5, the complete variable domain is NAGVMQNPRHLVRRRGQEARLRCSPMKGHSHVYWYRQLPEEGLKFMVYLQKENIIDESGMPKERFSAEFPKEGPSILRIQQVVRGDSAAYFCATAPATGANQPQHFGDGTRLSIL.

The genes are TRBV18 and TRBJ1-6, with TRBD1 identical over 11 bases. Unmatched junction bases numbered 4, after V lost 2 bases and J lost 7 bases. The germline V gene encodes CDR1 KGHSH and CDR2 LQKENI. The CDR3 is made up of 16 amino acids. In DNA form, the CDR3 reads TGTGCCAGCTCACCATTCGGGACAGGGGGGAATTCACCCCTCCACTTT. Its protein is CASSPFGTGGNSPLHF.

CDR3: CASSPMEGTKAFF. The CDR3 DNA follows: TGTGCCAGCAGCCCTATGGAGGGAACTAAAGCTTTCTTT. The chain recombines TRBV7-8 with TRBJ1-1; D remains ambiguous. Germline lookup yields CDR1 SGHVS and CDR2 FQNEAQ. The CDR3 loop spans 13 amino acids. Trimming shortened V by 5 bases and J by 9 bases, and 16 bases separated the two germline ends. Full variable domain (outside the CDR3, taken from reference TRBV7-8 and TRBJ1-1): GAGVSQSPRYKVAKRGQDVALRCDPISGHVSLFWYQQALGQGPEFLTYFQNEAQLDKSGLPSDRFFAERPEGSVSTLKIQRTQQEDSAVYLCASSPMEGTKAFFGQGTRLTVV.

The gene calls are TRBV10-3 and TRBJ2-3; perhaps TRBD2 as D (7 bases). Per the germline V gene, CDR1 is ENHRY and CDR2 is SYGVKD. Deletions cut 4 bases from V and 3 bases from J, with 17 bases between. CDR3 length: 16 amino acids. CDR3 DNA sequence: TGTGCCATCAGTGCGACGGGGGGCGTAAGAACAGATACGCAGTATTTT. Its translation: CAISATGGVRTDTQYF.

The J gene is TRBJ1-2, the V gene TRBV28; D perhaps matches TRBD1 (5 bases). Germline lookup yields CDR1 MDHEN and CDR2 SYDVKM. Trimming shortened V by 3 bases and J by 5 bases, and 13 bases separated the two germline ends. This CDR3 has 14 residues. The DNA of the CDR3 is TGTGCCAGCAGTTTTAGGGGTGGTGGGTATGGCTACACCTTC. Its protein is CASSFRGGGYGYTF.

The chain is built from TRBV7-6 and TRBJ2-1, with D perhaps matching TRBD2 (6 bases). Germline assignment: CDR1 SGHVS and CDR2 FNYEAQ. This CDR3 spans 12 amino acids. Between the trimmed V and J ends, which lost 1 base and 9 bases, there was a span of 7 bases. CDR3 protein: CASSLGGGEQFF. The CDR3, as DNA: TGTGCCAGCAGCTTAGGGGGAGGTGAGCAGTTCTTC.

The V and J genes are TRBV5-6 and TRBJ2-7; TRBD1 is a possible D gene (6 bases). CDR3 length: 15 residues. The germline V and J ends were trimmed by 4 bases and 6 bases, with 20 bases remaining between them. Germline V lookup: CDR1 SGHDT, CDR2 YYEEEE. Here the CDR3 DNA reads TGTGCCAGCAGCCTACCCCCCGGGACATCGGGCGAGCAGTACTTC. Protein: CASSLPPGTSGEQYF.

This chain links TRBV12-3 or TRBV12-4 with TRBJ1-5; possibly TRBD1 for D (5 bases). V gave up 8 bases and J gave up 7 bases, with 12 bases separating them. The length of the CDR3 is 12 residues. CDR3 region: CASRPGSQPQHF. Written as DNA, the CDR3 is TGTGCCAGCCGGCCAGGGTCCCAGCCCCAGCATTTT.